This TCR beta chain was identified during a study of HIV-infected children after antiretroviral therapy interruption. Study-wide context: Children were on planned treatment interruption or continuous treatment.

Treatment specified: PENTA 11 planned treatment interruption arm or continuous ART arm. From thawed PBMCs, naive CD4+ CD45RA+ CD45RO- T cells were sorted. The TCR library was built from RNA with a 3' RACE protocol and unique molecular identifiers. TCRdb processed the 3' RACE reads anew with MiXCR; each CDR3 protein has one entry. The sample holds some 51,000 distinct CDR3 sequences, more than 3.5% seen once. There are a few counts of this clonotype. Trimming pared 6 bases from V and 2 bases from J, leaving 19 bases between. CDR1 is DFQATT, CDR2 SNEGSKA, per germline (reference sequence). This CDR3 has 15 residues.

The input for sequencing was CD45RA+ CD4+ T cells from PBMCs, pooled from several time points, taken from a donor given antiretroviral therapy, either interrupted or continuous. Documented subset: naive CD4+ CD45RA+ CD45RO- T cells. The clonotype was recovered from a pool of human donors with HIV. The chain employs TRBV20-1 and TRBJ1-1, with D uncertain. The CDR3 DNA sequence: TGCAGTGCCCCTAGACCGAGGTCAACCAACACTGAAGCTTTCTTT. Protein sequence: CSAPRPRSTNTEAFF.